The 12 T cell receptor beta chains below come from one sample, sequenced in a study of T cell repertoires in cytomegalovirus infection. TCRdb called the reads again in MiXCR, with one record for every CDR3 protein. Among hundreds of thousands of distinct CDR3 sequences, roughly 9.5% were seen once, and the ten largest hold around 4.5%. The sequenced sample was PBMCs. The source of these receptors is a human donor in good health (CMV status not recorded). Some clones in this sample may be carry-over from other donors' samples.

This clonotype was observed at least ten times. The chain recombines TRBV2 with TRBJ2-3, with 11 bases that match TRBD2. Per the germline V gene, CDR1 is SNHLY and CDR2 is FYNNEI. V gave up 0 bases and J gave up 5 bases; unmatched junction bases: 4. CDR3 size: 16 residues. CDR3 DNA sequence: TGTGCCAGCAGTGAAGCTAGCGGGAGGGCCAGAGATACGCAGTATTTT. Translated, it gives CASSEASGRARDTQYF.

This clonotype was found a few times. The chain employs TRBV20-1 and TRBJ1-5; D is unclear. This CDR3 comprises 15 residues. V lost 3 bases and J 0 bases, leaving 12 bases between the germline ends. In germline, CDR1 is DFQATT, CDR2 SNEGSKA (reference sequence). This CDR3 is CSARGTGFSNQPQHF. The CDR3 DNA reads TGCAGTGCTAGGGGAACGGGATTTAGCAATCAGCCCCAGCATTTT.

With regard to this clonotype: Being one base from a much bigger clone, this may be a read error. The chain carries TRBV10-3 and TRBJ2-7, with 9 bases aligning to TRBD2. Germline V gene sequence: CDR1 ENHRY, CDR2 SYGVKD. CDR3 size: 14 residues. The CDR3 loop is CTISPGLASYEQYF. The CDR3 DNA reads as TGTACCATCAGTCCGGGACTAGCCTCCTACGAGCAGTACTTC.

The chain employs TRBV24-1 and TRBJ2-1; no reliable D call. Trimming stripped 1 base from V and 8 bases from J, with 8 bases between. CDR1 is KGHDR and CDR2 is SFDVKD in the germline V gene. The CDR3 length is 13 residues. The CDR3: CATSDFSGDEQFF. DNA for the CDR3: TGTGCCACCAGTGATTTTTCAGGAGATGAGCAGTTCTTC.

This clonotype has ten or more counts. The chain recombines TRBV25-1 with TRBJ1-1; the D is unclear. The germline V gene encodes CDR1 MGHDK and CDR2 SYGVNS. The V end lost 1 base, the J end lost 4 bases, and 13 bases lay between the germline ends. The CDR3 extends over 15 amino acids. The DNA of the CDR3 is TGTGCCAGCAGTGAATTCGGCGGTTGGGGCACTGAAGCTTTCTTT. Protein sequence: CASSEFGGWGTEAFF.

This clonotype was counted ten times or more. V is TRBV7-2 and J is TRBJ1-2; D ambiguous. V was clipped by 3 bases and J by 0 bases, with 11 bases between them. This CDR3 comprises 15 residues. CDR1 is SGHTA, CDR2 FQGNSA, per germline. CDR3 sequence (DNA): TGTGCCAGCAGCTTGGGCCTCTTAGCTAACTATGGCTACACCTTC. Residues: CASSLGLLANYGYTF. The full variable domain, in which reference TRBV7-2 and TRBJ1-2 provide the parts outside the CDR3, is GAGVSQSPSNKVTEKGKDVELRCDPISGHTALYWYRQSLGQGLEFLIYFQGNSAPDKSGLPSDRFSAERTGGSVSTLTIQRTQQEDSAVYLCASSLGLLANYGYTFGSGTRLTVV.

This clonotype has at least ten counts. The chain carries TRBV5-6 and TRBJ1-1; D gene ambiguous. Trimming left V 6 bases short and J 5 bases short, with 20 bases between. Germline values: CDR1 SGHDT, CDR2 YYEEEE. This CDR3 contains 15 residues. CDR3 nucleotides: TGTGCCAGCACCACTTTTGAGGGAGTAGGTACTGAAGCTTTCTTT. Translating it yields CASTTFEGVGTEAFF.

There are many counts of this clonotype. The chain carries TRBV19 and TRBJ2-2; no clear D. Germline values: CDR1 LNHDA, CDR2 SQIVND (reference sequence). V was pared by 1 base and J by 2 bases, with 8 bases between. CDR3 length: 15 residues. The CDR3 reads CASSIVGRNTGELFF. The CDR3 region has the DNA TGTGCCAGTAGTATAGTGGGCAGAAACACCGGGGAGCTGTTTTTT.

CDR3 residues: CASRSGFDEQYF. CDR3 coding DNA: TGTGCCAGCAGAAGCGGGTTCGACGAGCAGTACTTC. The chain employs TRBV6-2 or TRBV6-3 and TRBJ2-7; possible D gene TRBD2, 6 bases. Trimming shortened V by 6 bases and J by 5 bases, and 11 bases separated the two germline ends. The CDR3 length is 12 residues. CDR1 is MNHEY and CDR2 is SVGEGT in the germline V gene.

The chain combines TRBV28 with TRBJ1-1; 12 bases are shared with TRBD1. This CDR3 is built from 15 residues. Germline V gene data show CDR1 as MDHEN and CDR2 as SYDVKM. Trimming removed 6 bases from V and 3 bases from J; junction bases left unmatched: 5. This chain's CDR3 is CASRGQGAGDTEAFF. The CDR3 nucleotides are TGTGCCAGCAGGGGACAGGGGGCGGGGGACACTGAAGCTTTCTTT.

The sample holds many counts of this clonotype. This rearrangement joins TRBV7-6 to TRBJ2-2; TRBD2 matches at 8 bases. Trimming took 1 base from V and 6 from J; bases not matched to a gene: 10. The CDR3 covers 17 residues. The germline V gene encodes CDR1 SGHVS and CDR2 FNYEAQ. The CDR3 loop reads CASSLGTAGEVAGELFF. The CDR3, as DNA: TGTGCCAGCAGCTTAGGGACAGCGGGAGAGGTCGCCGGGGAGCTGTTTTTT. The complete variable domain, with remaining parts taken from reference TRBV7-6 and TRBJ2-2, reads GAGVSQSPRYKVTKRGQDVALRCDPISGHVSLYWYRQALGQGPEFLTYFNYEAQQDKSGLPNDRFSAERPEGSISTLTIQRTEQRDSAMYRCASSLGTAGEVAGELFFGEGSRLTVL.

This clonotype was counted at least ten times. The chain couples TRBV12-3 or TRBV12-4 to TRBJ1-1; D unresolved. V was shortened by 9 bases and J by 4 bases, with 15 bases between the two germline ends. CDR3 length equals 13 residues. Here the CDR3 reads CASSREIVTEAFF. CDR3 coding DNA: TGTGCCAGTTCGAGGGAAATTGTCACTGAAGCTTTCTTT.